Described below is a single T cell receptor (beta chain) sequence and its context. Its antigen is not known. Germline CDR1 and CDR2: LNHDA and SQIVND (reference sequence). Trimming cost V 4 bases and J 4 bases, with 17 bases left between them. The CDR3 has 15 amino acids. RNA transcripts served as the template for amplifying TCR beta CDR3 regions. Using the HTBI primer set, a first-round RT-PCR was run on the TCR CDR3. Via MiXCR, TCRdb re-called the multiplex PCR reads, giving one row per CDR3 protein. Of around 600,000 distinct CDR3 sequences in the sample, about 14% were seen once. These data originate in a study of T cells in Graves' hyperthyroidism and ophthalmopathy. General study points: Clonotypes that were expanded in thyroid above 0.001 mostly appeared in blood too. From stable hyperthyroidism, ophthalmopathy was set apart by a 13 V-J model. Ophthalmopathy, which appeared later, was predicted by the model a median roughly 6.6 months before onset.

Clinicians diagnosed patients from clinical symptoms, serum thyroxine and TRAb, thyroid ultrasound and orbital computed tomography. The source is a woman between 18 and 29 years old with Graves' ophthalmopathy. The sequencing sample was made of blood. V is TRBV19 and J is TRBJ2-7; D might be TRBD1 or TRBD2, each matching 5 bases. CDR3: CASSNRIAGGYEQYF. CDR3 nucleotides: TGTGCCAGTAGTAACAGGATTGCGGGCGGGTACGAGCAGTACTTC.